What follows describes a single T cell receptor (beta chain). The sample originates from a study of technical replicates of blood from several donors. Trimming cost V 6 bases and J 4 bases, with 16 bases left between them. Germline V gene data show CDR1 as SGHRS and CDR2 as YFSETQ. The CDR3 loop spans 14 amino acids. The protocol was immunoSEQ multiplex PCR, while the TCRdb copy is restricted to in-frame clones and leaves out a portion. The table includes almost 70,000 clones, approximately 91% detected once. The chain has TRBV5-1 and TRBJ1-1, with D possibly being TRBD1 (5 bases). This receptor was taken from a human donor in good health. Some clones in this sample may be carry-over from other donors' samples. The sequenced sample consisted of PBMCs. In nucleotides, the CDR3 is TGCGCCAGCAACCCGGGAGGGGCTAGCACTGAAGCTTTCTTT. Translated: CASNPGGASTEAFF.